This TCR beta chain was captured by sequencing in a study of cytomegalovirus exposure and HLA in healthy donors. Study results and limitations: About 90% or about 30% of the time was how often most TCR beta V segments were productive, according to an earlier analysis.

PCR involved 60 Vbeta and 13 Jbeta primers. Sequenced by immunoSEQ multiplex PCR; TCRdb stores in-frame clones only, minus some. The sample yields 180,000 or so clones, around 79% seen once. V was cut by 7 bases and J by 6 bases, with 12 bases left in between. The CDR3 loop spans 12 amino acids. Germline V lookup: CDR1 MNHNS, CDR2 SASEGT. Worth noting for this clone: Its antigen is not known.

The clonotype was recovered from a middle-aged man in good health and CMV-seropositive. The sequencing input was PBMCs. V and J are TRBV6-1 and TRBJ1-1; possible D gene TRBD1, 5 bases. The CDR3 DNA reads TGTGCCAGCATGACGGGGGTCGCTGAAGCTTTCTTT. Translated, it gives CASMTGVAEAFF.